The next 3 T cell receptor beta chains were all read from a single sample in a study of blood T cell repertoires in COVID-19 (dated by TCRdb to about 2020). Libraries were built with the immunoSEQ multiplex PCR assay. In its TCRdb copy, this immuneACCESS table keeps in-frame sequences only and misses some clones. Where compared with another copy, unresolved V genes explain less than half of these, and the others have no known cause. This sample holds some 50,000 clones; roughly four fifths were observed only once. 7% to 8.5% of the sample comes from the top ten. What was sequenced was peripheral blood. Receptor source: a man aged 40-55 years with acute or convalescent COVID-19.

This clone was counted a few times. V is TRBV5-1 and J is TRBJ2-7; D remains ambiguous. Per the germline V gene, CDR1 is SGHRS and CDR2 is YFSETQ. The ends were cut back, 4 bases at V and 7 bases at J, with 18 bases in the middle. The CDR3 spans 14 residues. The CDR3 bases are TGCGCCAGCAGCCACGGTGGAGAGACCTGGGAGCAGTACTTC. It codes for CASSHGGETWEQYF.

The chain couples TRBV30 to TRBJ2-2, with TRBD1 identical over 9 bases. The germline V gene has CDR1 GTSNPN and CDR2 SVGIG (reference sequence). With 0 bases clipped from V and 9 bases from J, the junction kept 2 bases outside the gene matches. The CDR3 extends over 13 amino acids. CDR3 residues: CAWSVQGARELFF. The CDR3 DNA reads TGTGCCTGGAGTGTACAGGGGGCTAGGGAGCTGTTTTTT.

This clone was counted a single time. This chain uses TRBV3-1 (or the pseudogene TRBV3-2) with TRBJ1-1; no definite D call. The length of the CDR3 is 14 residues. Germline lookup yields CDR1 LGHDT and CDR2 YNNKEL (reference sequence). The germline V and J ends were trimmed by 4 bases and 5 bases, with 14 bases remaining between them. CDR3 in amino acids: CASSLRPAGTEAFF. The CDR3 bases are TGTGCCAGCAGCCTGAGGCCGGCGGGGACTGAAGCTTTCTTT.